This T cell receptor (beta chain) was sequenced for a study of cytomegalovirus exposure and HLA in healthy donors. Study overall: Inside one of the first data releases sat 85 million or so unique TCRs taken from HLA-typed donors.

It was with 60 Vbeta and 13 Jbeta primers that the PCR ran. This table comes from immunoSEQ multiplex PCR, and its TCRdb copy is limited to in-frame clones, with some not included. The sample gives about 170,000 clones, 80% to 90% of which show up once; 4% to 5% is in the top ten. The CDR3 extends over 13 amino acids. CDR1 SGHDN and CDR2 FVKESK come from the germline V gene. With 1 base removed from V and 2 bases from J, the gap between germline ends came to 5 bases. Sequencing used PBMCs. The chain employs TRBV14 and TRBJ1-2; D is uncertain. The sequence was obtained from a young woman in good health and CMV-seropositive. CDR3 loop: CASSQVENYGYTF. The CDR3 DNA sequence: TGTGCCAGCAGCCAAGTGGAGAACTATGGCTACACCTTC.